This T cell receptor beta chain stems from a study of shared clonotypes between healthy human individuals. J gave up 2 bases and V 3 bases, and 9 bases lay outside the gene matches. The germline CDR1 and CDR2 sequences are SGHRS and YFSETQ. CDR3 size: 16 residues. The method was immunoSEQ multiplex PCR; TCRdb's version includes in-frame clones alone and lacks a portion of them. The sample has over a million clones, 98% seen once. This clone was recorded once. The sequenced sample consisted of naive CD4+ T cells sorted from blood. As for subset: CD45RA+ positively selected. This sequence joins TRBV5-1 and TRBJ2-5; TRBD1 aligns across 8 bases. The TCR comes from a man aged 25-45 years in good health. CDR3 residues: CASSSRTGTPQETQYF. The DNA for the CDR3 is TGCGCCAGCAGCTCACGGACAGGGACCCCACAAGAGACCCAGTACTTC.